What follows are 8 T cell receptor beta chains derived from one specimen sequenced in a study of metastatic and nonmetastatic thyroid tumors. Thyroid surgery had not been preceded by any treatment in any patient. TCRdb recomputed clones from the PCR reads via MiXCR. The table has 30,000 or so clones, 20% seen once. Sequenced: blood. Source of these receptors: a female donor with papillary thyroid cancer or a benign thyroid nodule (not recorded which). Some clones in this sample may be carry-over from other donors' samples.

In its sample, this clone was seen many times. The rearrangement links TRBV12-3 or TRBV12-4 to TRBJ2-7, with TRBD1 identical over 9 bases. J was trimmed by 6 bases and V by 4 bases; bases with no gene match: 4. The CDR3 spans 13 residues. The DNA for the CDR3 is TGTGCCAGCAGTTCCCGACAGGGGGGCGAGCAGTACTTC. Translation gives CASSSRQGGEQYF.

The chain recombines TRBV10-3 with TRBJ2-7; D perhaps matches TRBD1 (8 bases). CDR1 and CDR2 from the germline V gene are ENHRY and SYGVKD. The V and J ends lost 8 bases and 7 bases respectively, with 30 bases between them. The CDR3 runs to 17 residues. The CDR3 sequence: CAIAGTGKTVGGGEQYF. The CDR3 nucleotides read TGTGCCATCGCCGGGACAGGAAAGACCGTTGGGGGAGGGGAGCAGTACTTC.

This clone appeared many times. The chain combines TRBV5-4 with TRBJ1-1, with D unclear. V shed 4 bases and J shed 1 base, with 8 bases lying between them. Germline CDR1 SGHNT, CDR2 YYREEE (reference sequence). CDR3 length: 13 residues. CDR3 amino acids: CASSRVGNTEAFF. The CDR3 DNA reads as TGTGCCAGCAGCCGTGTGGGGAACACTGAAGCTTTCTTT. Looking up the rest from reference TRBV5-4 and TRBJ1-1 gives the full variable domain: ETGVTQSPTHLIKTRGQQVTLRCSSQSGHNTVSWYQQALGQGPQFIFQYYREEENGRGNFPPRFSGLQFPNYSSELNVNALELDDSALYLCASSRVGNTEAFFGQGTRLTVV.

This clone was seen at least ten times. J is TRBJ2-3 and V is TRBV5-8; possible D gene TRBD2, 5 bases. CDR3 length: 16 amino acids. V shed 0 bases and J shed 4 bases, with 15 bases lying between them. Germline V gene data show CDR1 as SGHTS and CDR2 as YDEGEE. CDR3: CASSLGTATVADTQYF. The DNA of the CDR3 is TGTGCCAGCAGCTTGGGGACTGCCACGGTGGCAGATACGCAGTATTTT.

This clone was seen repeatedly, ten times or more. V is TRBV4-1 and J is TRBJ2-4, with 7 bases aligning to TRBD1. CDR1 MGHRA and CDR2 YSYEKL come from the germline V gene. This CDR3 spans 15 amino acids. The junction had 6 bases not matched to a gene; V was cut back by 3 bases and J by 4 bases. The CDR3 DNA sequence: TGCGCCAGCAGCCAGCCCGGACAGGTTAAAAACATTCAGTACTTC. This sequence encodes CASSQPGQVKNIQYF.

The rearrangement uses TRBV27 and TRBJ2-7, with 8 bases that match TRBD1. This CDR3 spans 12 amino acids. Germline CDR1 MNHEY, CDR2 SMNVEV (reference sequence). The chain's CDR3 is CAGQGSRYEQYF. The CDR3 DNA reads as TGTGCTGGACAGGGAAGTCGCTACGAGCAGTACTTC.

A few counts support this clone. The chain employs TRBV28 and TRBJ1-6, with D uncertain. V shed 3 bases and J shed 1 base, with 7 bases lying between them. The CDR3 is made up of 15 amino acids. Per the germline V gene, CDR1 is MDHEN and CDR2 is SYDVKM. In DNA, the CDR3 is TGTGCCAGCAGTTTCGGCAGATCCTATAATTCACCCCTCCACTTT. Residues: CASSFGRSYNSPLHF. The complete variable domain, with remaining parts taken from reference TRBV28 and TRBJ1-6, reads DVKVTQSSRYLVKRTGEKVFLECVQDMDHENMFWYRQDPGLGLRLIYFSYDVKMKEKGDIPEGYSVSREKKERFSLILESASTNQTSMYLCASSFGRSYNSPLHFGNGTRLTVT.

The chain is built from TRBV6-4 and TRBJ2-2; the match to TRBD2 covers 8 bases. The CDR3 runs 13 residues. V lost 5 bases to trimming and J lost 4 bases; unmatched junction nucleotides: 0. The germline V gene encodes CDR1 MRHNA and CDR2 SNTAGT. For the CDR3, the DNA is TGTGCCAGCAGTAGCGGGAGCACCGGGGAGCTGTTTTTT. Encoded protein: CASSSGSTGELFF.